This TCR beta chain was sequenced for a study of cytomegalovirus exposure and HLA in healthy donors. Vbeta (60) and Jbeta (13) primers were used in the PCR. Only in-frame clones appear in the TCRdb table, and some are missing; sequencing was by immunoSEQ multiplex PCR. The sample carries 150,000 to 250,000 clones, 75% to 85% recorded once. Concerning this clone: What it binds is unknown.

Broader study findings: Cytomegalovirus-associated status was assigned to approximately 160 TCR beta chains. Productive rates of about 90% or about 30% were seen for most TCR beta V segments in an earlier analysis. When a later analysis compared HLA-associated TCR beta chains with equally common others, the HLA-associated chains turned out to be more clonally expanded and to have lower generation probabilities.

This CDR3 is built from 13 residues. CDR1 and CDR2 (germline): MNHEY, SMNVEV (reference sequence). V gave up 6 bases and J gave up 6 bases; unmatched junction bases: 1. The TCR sequence derives from a woman between 50 and 59 years old in good health and CMV-seronegative. The chain is built from TRBV27 and TRBJ1-5; TRBD1 matches 11 bases. The specimen was PBMCs. This CDR3 is CASRGTGGQPQHF. Written as DNA, the CDR3 is TGTGCCAGCAGAGGGACAGGGGGTCAGCCCCAGCATTTT.